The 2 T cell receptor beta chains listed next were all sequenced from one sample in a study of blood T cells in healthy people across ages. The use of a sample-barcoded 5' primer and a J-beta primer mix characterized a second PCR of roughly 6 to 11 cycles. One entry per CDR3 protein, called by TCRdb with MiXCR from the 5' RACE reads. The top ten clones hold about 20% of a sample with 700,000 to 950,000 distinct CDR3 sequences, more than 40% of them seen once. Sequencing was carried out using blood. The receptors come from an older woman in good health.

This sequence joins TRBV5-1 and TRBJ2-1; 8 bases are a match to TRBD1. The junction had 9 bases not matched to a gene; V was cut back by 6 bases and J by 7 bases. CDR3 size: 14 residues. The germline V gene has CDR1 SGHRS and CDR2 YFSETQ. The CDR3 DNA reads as TGCGCCAGCAACTCGCTTCAGGGGGCGAATGAGCAGTTCTTC. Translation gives CASNSLQGANEQFF.

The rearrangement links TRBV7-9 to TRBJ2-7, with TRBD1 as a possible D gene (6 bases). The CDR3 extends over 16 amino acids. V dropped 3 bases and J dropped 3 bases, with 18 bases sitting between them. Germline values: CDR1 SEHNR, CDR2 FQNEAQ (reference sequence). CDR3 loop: CASSLTDRIVHYEQYF. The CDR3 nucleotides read TGTGCCAGCAGCTTGACGGACAGAATAGTACACTACGAGCAGTACTTC.